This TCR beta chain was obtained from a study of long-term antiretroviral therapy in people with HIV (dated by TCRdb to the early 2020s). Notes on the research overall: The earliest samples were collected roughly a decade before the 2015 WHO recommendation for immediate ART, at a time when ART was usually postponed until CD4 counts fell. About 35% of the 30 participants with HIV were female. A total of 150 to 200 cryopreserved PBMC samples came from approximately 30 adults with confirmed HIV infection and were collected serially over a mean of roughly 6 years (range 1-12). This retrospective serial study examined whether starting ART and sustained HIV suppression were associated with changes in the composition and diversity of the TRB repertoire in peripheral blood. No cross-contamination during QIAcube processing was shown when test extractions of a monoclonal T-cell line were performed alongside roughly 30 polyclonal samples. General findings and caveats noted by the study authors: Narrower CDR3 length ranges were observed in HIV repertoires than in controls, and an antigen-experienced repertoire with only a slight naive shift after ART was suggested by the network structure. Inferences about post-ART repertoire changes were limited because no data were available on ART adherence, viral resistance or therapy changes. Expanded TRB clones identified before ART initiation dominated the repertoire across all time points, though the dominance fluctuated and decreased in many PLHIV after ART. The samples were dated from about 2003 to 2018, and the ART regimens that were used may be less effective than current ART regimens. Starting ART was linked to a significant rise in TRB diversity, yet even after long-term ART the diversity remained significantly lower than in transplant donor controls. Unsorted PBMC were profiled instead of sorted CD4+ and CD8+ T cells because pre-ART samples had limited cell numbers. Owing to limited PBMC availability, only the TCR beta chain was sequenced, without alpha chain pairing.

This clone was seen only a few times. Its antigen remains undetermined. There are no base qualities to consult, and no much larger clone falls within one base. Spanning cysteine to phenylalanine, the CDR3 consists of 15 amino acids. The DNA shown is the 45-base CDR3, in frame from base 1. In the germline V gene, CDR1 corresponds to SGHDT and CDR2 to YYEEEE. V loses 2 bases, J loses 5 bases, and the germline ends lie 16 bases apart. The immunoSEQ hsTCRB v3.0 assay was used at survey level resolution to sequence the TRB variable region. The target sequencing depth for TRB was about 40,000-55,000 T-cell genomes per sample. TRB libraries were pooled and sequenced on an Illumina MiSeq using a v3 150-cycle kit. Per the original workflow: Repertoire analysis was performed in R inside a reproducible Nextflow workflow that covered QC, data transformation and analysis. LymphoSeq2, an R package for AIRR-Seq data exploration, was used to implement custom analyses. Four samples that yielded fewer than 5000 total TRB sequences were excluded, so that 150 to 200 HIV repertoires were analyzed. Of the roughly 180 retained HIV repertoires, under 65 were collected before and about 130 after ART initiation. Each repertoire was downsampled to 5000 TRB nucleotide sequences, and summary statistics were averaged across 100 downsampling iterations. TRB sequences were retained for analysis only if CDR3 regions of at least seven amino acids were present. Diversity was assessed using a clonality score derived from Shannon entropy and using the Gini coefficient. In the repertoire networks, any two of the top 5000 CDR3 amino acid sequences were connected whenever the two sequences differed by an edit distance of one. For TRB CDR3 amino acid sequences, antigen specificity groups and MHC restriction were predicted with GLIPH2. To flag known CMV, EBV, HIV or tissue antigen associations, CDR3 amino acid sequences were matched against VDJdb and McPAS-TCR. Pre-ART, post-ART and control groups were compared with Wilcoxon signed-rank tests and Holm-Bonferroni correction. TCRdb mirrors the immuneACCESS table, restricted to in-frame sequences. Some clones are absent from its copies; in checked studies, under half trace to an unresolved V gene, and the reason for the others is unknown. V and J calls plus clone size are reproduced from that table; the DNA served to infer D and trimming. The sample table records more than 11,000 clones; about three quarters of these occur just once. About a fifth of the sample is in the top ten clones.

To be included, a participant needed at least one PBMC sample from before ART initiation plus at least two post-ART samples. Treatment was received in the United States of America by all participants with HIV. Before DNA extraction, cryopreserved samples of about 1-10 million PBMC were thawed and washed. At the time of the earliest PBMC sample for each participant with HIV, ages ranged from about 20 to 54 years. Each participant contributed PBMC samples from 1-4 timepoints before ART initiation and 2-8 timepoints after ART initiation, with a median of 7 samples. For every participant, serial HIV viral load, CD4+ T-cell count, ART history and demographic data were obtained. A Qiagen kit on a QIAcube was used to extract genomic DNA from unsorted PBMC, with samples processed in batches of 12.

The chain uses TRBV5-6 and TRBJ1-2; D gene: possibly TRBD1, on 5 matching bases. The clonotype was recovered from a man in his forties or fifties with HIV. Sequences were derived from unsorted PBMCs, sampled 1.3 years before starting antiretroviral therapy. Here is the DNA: TGTGCCAGCAGCTTCCGGGTAGGGGTGAGGTATGGCTACACCTTC. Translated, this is CASSFRVGVRYGYTF.